This TCR beta chain derives from a study of blood T cells in healthy people across ages. Study-level results: Long-lived donors had more naive CD4+ cells and higher diversity than aged donors. While age rose, TCR beta diversity per million T cells dropped in a roughly linear way.

Primed by a sample-barcoded 5' primer and a J-beta primer mix, a second PCR proceeded for about 7 to 12 cycles. TCRdb itself ran the 5' RACE reads through MiXCR, one entry per CDR3 protein. The sample lists roughly 700,000 distinct CDR3 sequences, 45% to 50% occurring once. This clonotype was detected only a few times. Its cognate antigen is unknown. V shed 0 bases, J shed 7 bases, and the junction held 5 bases outside the gene matches. CDR1 SEHNR and CDR2 FQNEAQ come from the germline V gene (reference sequence). The CDR3 sequence is 14 residues long. This sequence originates from a woman aged 55 to 70 in good health. The V call is TRBV7-9, the J call TRBJ2-5; the match to TRBD2 covers 7 bases. Specimen: blood. The DNA for the CDR3 is TGTGCCAGCAGCTTAGCGAGCGGGATGGGGACCCAGTACTTC. This codes for CASSLASGMGTQYF.